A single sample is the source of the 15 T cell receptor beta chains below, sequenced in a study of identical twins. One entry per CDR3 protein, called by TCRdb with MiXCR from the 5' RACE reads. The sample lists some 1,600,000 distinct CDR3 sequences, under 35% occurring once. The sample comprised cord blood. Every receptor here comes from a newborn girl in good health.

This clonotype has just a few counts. As DNA, the CDR3 is TGTGCCAGCAGTGCGCAGGTAGAGACCCAGTACTTC. This gives the protein CASSAQVETQYF. The J gene is TRBJ2-5, the V gene TRBV2; D is undetermined. CDR1 is SNHLY and CDR2 is FYNNEI in the germline V gene. V was pared by 4 bases and J by 4 bases, with 7 bases between. CDR3 length: 12 residues.

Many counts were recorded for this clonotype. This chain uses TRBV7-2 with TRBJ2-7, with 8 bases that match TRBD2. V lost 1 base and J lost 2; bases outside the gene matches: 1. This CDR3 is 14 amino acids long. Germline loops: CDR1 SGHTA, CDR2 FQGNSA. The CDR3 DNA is TGTGCCAGCAGCTTAGTTAGCGGGGCCTACGAGCAGTACTTC. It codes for CASSLVSGAYEQYF.

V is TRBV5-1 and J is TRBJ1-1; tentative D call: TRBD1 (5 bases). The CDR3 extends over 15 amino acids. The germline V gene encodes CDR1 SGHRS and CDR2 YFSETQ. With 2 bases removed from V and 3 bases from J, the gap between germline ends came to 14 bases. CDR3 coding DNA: TGCGCCAGCAGCTTAACCCTTGCGGGGGACACTGAAGCTTTCTTT. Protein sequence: CASSLTLAGDTEAFF.

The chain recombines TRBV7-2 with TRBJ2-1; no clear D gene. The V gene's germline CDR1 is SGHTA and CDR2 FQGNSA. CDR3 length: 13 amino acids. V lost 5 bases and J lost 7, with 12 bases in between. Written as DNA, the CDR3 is TGTGCCAGCAGCCTCCCTCTAGTGAATGAGCAGTTCTTC. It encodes CASSLPLVNEQFF. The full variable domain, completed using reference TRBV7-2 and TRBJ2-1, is GAGVSQSPSNKVTEKGKDVELRCDPISGHTALYWYRQSLGQGLEFLIYFQGNSAPDKSGLPSDRFSAERTGGSVSTLTIQRTQQEDSAVYLCASSLPLVNEQFFGPGTRLTVL.

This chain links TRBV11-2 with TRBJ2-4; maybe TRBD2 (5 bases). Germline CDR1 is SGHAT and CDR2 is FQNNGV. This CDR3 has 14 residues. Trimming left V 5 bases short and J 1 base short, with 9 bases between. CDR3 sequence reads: CASSHTGAKNIQYF. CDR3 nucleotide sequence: TGTGCCAGCAGCCATACGGGGGCCAAAAACATTCAGTACTTC.

The CDR3 loop is CASSHNGPSTDTQYF. The CDR3 DNA reads TGTGCCAGCTCACATAATGGCCCCAGCACAGATACGCAGTATTTT. V and J are TRBV18 and TRBJ2-3; D gene unclear. The length of the CDR3 is 15 residues. CDR1 is KGHSH, CDR2 LQKENI, per germline. V was shortened by 4 bases and J by 0 bases, with 11 bases between the two germline ends.

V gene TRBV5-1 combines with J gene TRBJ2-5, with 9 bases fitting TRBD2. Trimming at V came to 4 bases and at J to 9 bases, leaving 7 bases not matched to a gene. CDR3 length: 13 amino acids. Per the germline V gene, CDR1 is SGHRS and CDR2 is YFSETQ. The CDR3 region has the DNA TGCGCCAGCAGCCCAGGGACTAGCATGGCCCAGTACTTC. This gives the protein CASSPGTSMAQYF.

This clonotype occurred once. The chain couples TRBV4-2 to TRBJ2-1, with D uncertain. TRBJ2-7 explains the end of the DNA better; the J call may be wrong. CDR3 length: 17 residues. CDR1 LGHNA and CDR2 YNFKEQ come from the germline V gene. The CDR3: CASSQVFGRYPYNEQYF. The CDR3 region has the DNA TGTGCCAGCAGCCAAGTGTTCGGGCGCTACCCCTACAATGAGCAGTACTTC.

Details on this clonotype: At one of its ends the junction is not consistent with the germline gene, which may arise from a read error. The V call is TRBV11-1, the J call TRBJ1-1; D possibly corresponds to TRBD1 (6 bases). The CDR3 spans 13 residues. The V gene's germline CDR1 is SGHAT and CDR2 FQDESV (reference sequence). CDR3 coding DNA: TGTGCCAGCAGCCCCCGACAGGTTTCTGATGCTTTCTTT. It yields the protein CASSPRQVSDAFF.

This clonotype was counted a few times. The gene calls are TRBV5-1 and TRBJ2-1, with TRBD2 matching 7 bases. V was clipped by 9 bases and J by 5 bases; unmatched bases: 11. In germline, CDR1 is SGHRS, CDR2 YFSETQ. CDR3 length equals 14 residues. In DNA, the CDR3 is TGCGCCACCAAAGAACCGGGACTAAACAATGAGCAGTTCTTC. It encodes CATKEPGLNNEQFF.

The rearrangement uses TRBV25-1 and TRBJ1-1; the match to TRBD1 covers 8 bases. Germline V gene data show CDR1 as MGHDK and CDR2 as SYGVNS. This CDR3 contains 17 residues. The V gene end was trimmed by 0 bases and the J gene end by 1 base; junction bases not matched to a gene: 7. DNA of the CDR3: TGTGCCAGCAGTGAATATAAAACAGGGGGTGGGAACACTGAAGCTTTCTTT. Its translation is CASSEYKTGGGNTEAFF.

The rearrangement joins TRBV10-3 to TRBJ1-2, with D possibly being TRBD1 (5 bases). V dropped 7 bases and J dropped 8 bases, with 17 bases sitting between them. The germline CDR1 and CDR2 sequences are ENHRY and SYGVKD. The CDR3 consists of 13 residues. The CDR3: CAITLRGRDGYTF. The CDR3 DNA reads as TGTGCCATCACCCTACGAGGGAGGGACGGCTACACCTTC.

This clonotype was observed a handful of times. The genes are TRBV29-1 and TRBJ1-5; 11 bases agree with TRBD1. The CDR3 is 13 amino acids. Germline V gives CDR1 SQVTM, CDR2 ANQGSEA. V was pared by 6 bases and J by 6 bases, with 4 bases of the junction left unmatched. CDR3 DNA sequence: TGCAGCGTCGGGGACAGGGGGGGTCAGCCCCAGCATTTT. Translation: CSVGDRGGQPQHF.

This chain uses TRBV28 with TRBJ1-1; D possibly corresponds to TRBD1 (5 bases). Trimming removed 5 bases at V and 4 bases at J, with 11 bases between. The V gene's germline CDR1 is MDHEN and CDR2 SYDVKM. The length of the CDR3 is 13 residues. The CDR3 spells CASSGASGTEAFF. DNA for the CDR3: TGTGCCAGCAGTGGGGCGTCGGGCACTGAAGCTTTCTTT.

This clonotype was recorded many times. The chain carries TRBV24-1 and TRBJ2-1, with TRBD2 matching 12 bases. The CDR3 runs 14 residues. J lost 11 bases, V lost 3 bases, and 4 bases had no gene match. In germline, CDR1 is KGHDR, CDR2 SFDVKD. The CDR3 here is CATSDGLAGNQQFF. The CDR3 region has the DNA TGTGCCACCAGTGATGGACTAGCGGGGAATCAGCAGTTCTTC.